This entry is about one T cell receptor beta chain. In the authors' methods: The assay estimated nucleated cells by amplifying reference gene primers. Libraries were prepared by immunoSEQ multiplex PCR; TCRdb keeps only in-frame clonotypes and omits some of them. Clone size and the V and J calls come from that table; the DNA yielded D and trimming. The sample lists 100,000 to 150,000 clones, around nine tenths seen once, with about an eighth in the top ten. V trimming: 0 bases; J trimming: 3 bases; junction bases outside the gene matches: 6. From germline, CDR1 is SGHRS and CDR2 YFSETQ. The CDR3 loop spans 15 amino acids. This sample is drawn from a study of blood T cell repertoires in COVID-19. In the study overall: T cells, B-cell-depleted T cells, or PBMCs supplied cDNA or gDNA.

The clonotype comes from a woman aged 70-85 years with COVID-19, enrolled during active disease. Sequenced material: peripheral blood. The chain has TRBV5-1 and TRBJ2-7; 7 bases fit TRBD1. The chain's CDR3 is CASSLAPGQSYEQYF. In nucleotides, the CDR3 is TGCGCCAGCAGCTTGGCTCCGGGACAGAGCTACGAGCAGTACTTC.